This T cell receptor beta chain was documented in a study of cytomegalovirus exposure and HLA in healthy donors. Study-wide points: Immune exposure information comprised only CMV serostatus.

Vbeta (60) and Jbeta (13) primers were used in the PCR. TCRdb's table, derived via immunoSEQ multiplex PCR, lists solely in-frame clones and lacks some. The table has under 200,000 clones, less than 90% seen once; the top ten hold roughly 1.8%. This CDR3 is built from 15 residues. Per the germline V gene, CDR1 is SGHRS and CDR2 is YFSETQ. The J segment lost 7 bases and the V segment lost 2 bases, leaving 8 bases of the junction unmatched. Whereas donors were nominally healthy upon sampling, unrecorded immune exposures were probable. About this clone itself: What it binds is not known.

The gene calls are TRBV5-1 and TRBJ2-1, with 8 nucleotides matching TRBD2. The specimen was PBMCs. This TCR was recovered from a woman aged 18-30 years in good health and CMV-seronegative. The CDR3 bases are TGCGCCAGCAGCTTCGGGAGGGCCTTTGTAAATGAGCAGTTCTTC. Translated, it gives CASSFGRAFVNEQFF. The full variable domain, its missing parts supplied by reference TRBV5-1 and TRBJ2-1, is KAGVTQTPRYLIKTRGQQVTLSCSPISGHRSVSWYQQTPGQGLQFLFEYFSETQRNKGNFPGRFSGRQFSNSRSEMNVSTLELGDSALYLCASSFGRAFVNEQFFGPGTRLTVL.